The 2 T cell receptor beta chains below come from one sample, sequenced in a study of a mutant IDH1 vaccine in newly diagnosed glioma. These receptors' targets are unknown. TCRdb keeps only in-frame clones here, not all; method: immunoSEQ multiplex PCR. The data hold tens of thousands of clones, with about four fifths observed a single time. Time point given: week 35, safety follow-up. One vaccine dose held 300 ug of mutant IDH1 20-mer peptide and came with topical imiquimod. Specimen: PBMCs, collected from a glioma patient whose treatment included an IDH1 peptide vaccine. The receptors here all came from a man aged 40-49 years with glioma.

This clone was seen a few times. This chain uses TRBV11-1 with TRBJ2-5; no clear D. V lost 1 base, J lost 5 bases, and 8 bases lay in between. This CDR3 is 13 amino acids long. Germline V gives CDR1 SGHAT, CDR2 FQDESV (reference sequence). DNA of the CDR3: TGTGCCAGCAGCTTAGGGGCCCGGGAGACCCAGTACTTC. Translating gives CASSLGARETQYF.

The chain employs TRBV6-5 and TRBJ1-1; D gene unclear. The CDR3 is 13 amino acids. V was clipped by 5 bases and J by 1 base, with 8 bases between them. CDR1 is MNHEY and CDR2 is SVGAGI in the germline V gene. CDR3 protein: CASSVWPNTEAFF. CDR3 sequence (DNA): TGTGCCAGCAGTGTCTGGCCGAACACTGAAGCTTTCTTT.